Below are 6 T cell receptor beta chains sequenced from a single sample in a study of T-cell memory formation after mild COVID-19. TCRdb used MiXCR to reprocess the 5' RACE reads, holding one entry per CDR3 protein. The table lists more than 120,000 distinct CDR3 sequences, approximately 21% of them singletons. Sequencing was performed on PBMCs or a T cell subset sorted from them (not recorded which). These receptors were collected from an adult woman who had mild COVID-19 (a few samples of this study predate the infection). Cell type and time point are not known.

At least ten counts were recorded for this clonotype. The V and J genes are TRBV15 and TRBJ2-5; weak D call: TRBD1 (6 bases). Trimming stripped 11 bases from V and 5 bases from J, with 18 bases between. Germline CDR1 and CDR2: LNHNV and YYDKDF (reference sequence). This CDR3 has 13 amino acids. Here the CDR3 reads CASASGDVETQYF. The CDR3 bases are TGTGCCTCTGCTTCAGGGGATGTCGAGACCCAGTACTTC.

In this sample, this clonotype turned up a few times. The chain combines TRBV12-3 or TRBV12-4 with TRBJ1-5; D is undetermined. CDR3 size: 14 residues. The ends were cut back, 3 bases at V and 7 bases at J, with 13 bases in the middle. The CDR3 nucleotides read TGTGCCAGCAGTTTTGAGGGATCCCGACAGCCCCAGCATTTT. It codes for CASSFEGSRQPQHF.

This sequence joins TRBV14 and TRBJ2-2; D uncertain. The V gene lost 0 bases and the J gene lost 6 bases, with 8 bases spanning the gap. Looked up from germline, CDR1 is SGHDN and CDR2 is FVKESK. The CDR3 is 14 amino acids. The CDR3 is CASSQDRASGELFF. Written as DNA, the CDR3 is TGTGCCAGCAGCCAAGATAGGGCTTCCGGGGAGCTGTTTTTT.

The chain employs TRBV12-3 or TRBV12-4 and TRBJ1-2, with a possible D match to TRBD1 (6 bases). V was pared by 5 bases and J by 8 bases, with 15 bases between. The CDR3 extends over 13 amino acids. In nucleotides, the CDR3 is TGTGCCAGCAGTACACAGGGATCGGGCGGCTACACCTTC. Translation gives CASSTQGSGGYTF.

This chain links TRBV18 with TRBJ2-7; possibly TRBD1 for D (6 bases). CDR3 length: 15 amino acids. Trimming took 0 bases from V and 3 from J, leaving 12 bases between them. Germline-derived CDR1 and CDR2 are KGHSH and LQKENI. The CDR3 nucleotides read TGTGCCAGCTCACCACCTCAGACAGGCATCTACGAGCAGTACTTC. Translation gives CASSPPQTGIYEQYF. The full variable domain, with the rest looked up from reference TRBV18 and TRBJ2-7, is NAGVMQNPRHLVRRRGQEARLRCSPMKGHSHVYWYRQLPEEGLKFMVYLQKENIIDESGMPKERFSAEFPKEGPSILRIQQVVRGDSAAYFCASSPPQTGIYEQYFGPGTRLTVT.

This clonotype came up a few times. This rearrangement joins TRBV20-1 to TRBJ2-7; D unclear. Germline V gene data show CDR1 as DFQATT and CDR2 as SNEGSKA (reference sequence). CDR3 length equals 15 residues. Trimming pared 1 base from V and 4 bases from J, leaving 17 bases between. CDR3 bases: TGCAGTGCTAGAGGCCCAGTGGTGGGGTCTTACGAGCAGTACTTC. Its protein product is CSARGPVVGSYEQYF.